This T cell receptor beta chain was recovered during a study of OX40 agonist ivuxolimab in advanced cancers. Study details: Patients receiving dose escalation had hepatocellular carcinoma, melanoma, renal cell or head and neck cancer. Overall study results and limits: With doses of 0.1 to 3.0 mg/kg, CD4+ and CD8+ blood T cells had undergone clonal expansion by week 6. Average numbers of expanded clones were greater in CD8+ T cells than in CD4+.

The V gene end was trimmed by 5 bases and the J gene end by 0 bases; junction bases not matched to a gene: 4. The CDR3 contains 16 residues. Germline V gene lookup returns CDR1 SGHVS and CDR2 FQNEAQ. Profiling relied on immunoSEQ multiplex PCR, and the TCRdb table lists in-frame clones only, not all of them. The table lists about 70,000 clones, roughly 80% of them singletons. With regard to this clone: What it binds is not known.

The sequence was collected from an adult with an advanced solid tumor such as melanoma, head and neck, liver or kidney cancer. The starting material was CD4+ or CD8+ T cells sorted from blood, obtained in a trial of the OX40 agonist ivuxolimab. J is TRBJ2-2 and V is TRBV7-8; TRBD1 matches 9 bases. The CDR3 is CASSQTGGANTGELFF. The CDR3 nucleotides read TGTGCCAGCAGCCAAACAGGGGGCGCGAACACCGGGGAGCTGTTTTTT.